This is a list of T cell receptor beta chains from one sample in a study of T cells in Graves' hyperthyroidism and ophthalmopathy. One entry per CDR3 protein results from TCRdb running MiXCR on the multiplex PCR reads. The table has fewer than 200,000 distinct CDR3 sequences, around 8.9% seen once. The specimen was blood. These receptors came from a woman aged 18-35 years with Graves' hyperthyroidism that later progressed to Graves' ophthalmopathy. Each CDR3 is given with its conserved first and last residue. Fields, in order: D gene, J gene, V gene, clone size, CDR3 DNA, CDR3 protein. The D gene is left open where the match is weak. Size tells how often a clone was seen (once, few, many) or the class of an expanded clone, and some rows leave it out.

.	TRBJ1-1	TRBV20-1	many	TGCAGTGCTAGAGATTCGGATTCCGCTGAAGCTTTCTTT	CSARDSDSAEAFF
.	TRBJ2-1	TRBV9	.	TGTGCCAGCAGCGTAGTTAACAATGAGCAGTTCTTC	CASSVVNNEQFF
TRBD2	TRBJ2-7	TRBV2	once	TGTGCCAGCAGCTTGGTGGCGGGAGGCTCCTGCGAGCAGTACTTC	CASSLVAGGSCEQYF
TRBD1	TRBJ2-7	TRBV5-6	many	TGTGCCAGCAGCTTGGTCTCCGGGACAGCCTACGAGCAGTACTTC	CASSLVSGTAYEQYF
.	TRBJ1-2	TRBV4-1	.	TGCGCCAGCAGCCAAGAGGTGACAAATTCTAACTATGGCTACACCTTC	CASSQEVTNSNYGYTF
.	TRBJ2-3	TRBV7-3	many	TGTGCCAGCAGCTTAAGCGGGACACGCACAGATACGCAGTATTTT	CASSLSGTRTDTQYF
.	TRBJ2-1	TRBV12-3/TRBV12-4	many	TGTGCCAGCACCACCGGATACAAGGTCGTCTATGAGCAGTTCTTC	CASTTGYKVVYEQFF
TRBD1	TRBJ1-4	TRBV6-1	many	TGTGCCAGCAGTCCTGGGGACAGGGGGCCTGGCTCTGAAGAAAAACTGTTTTTT	CASSPGDRGPGSEEKLFF
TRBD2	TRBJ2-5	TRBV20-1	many	TGCAGTGCTAAGGTAGCGGGATGGGGTCAAGAGACCCAGTACTTC	CSAKVAGWGQETQYF
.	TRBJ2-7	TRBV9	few	TGTGCCAGCAGCGTAGGGGCCCGGCAGGGGCTCTCCGAGCAGTACTTC	CASSVGARQGLSEQYF
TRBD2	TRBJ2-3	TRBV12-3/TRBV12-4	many	TGTGCCAGCAGTTTACCGACTAGCGGCACAGATACGCAGTATTTT	CASSLPTSGTDTQYF
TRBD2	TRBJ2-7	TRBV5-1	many	TGCGCCAGCAGCTACCCAGCGGGAGGCATGTACGAGCAGTACTTC	CASSYPAGGMYEQYF
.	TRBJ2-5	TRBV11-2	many	TGTGCCAGCAGCGTGGGACTCTCCCAGTACTTC	CASSVGLSQYF
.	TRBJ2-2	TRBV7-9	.	TGTGCCAGCAACAAAACTGGGACGATTTGGGACGGGGAGCTGTTTTTT	CASNKTGTIWDGELFF
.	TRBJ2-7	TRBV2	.	TGTGCCAGCAGTGAATTGTCGACTAGGATTTACGAGCAGTACTTC	CASSELSTRIYEQYF
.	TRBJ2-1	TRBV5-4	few	TGTGCCAGCAGCTCCGGACGCGTGGAATCCTACAATGAGCAGTTCTTC	CASSSGRVESYNEQFF
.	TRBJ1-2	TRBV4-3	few	TGCGCCAGCAGCCAAGAGGGCAGATATGGCTACACCTTC	CASSQEGRYGYTF
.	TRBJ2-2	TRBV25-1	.	TGTGCCAGCAGTGACCTCAAGGGCGTAAACACCGGGGAGCTGTTTTTT	CASSDLKGVNTGELFF
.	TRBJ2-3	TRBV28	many	TGTGCCAGCAGTTTTCGGCTACCCACAGATACGCAGTATTTT	CASSFRLPTDTQYF
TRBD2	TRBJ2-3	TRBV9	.	TGTGCCAGCAGCGCGACGACTAGCGGGGGCCGCGGATGGGCAGATACGCAGTATTTT	CASSATTSGGRGWADTQYF
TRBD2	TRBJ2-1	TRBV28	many	TGTGCCAGCAGGCTAGAAGACCCGACTAGCGGTTACAATGAGCAGTTCTTC	CASRLEDPTSGYNEQFF
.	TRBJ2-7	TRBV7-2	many	TGTGCCAGCAGCTTAGGTCAGGTTTCCTACGAGCAGTACTTC	CASSLGQVSYEQYF
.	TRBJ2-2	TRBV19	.	TGTGCCAGTAGTATAGGTCTCACCGGCGGGGAGCTGTTTTTT	CASSIGLTGGELFF
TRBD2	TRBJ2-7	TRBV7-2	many	TGTGCCAGCAGCTTACGAGAGCCAGCGGGGGCTACCTACGAGCAGTACTTC	CASSLREPAGATYEQYF
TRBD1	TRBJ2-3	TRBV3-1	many	TGTGCCAGCAGCCGGACAGGGAGCACAGATACGCAGTATTTT	CASSRTGSTDTQYF
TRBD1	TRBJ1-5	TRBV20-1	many	TGCAGTGCTAGACTATTCACAGGGGGCAATCAGCCCCAGCATTTT	CSARLFTGGNQPQHF
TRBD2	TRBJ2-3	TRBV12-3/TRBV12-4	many	TGTGCCAGCAGAGGGACTAGCGTTAGCACAGATACGCAGTATTTT	CASRGTSVSTDTQYF
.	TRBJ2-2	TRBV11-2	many	TGTGCCAGCAGCCGTTCCGGGACAAGGAGGATAAACACCGGGGAGCTGTTTTTT	CASSRSGTRRINTGELFF